Below, 7 T cell receptor beta chains from the same sample are listed, as sequenced in a study of Ad26.COV2.S vaccination and SARS-CoV-2 variants. Generated by immunoSEQ multiplex PCR, the TCRdb table keeps only in-frame clones and is missing some. The table has 350,000 to 450,000 clones, 83% seen once. Specified treatment: some 19 received Ad26.COV2.S at low or high dose, single or two shots; about 5 received placebo; per-sample allocation not given. Following the first vaccine or placebo injection, samples were taken on day 63. Material: peripheral blood, obtained in a trial of Ad26.COV2.S vaccine versus placebo. The source of these receptors is a person aged 18-65 years who received the Ad26.COV2.S COVID-19 vaccine or a placebo.

The chain joins TRBV7-2 to TRBJ2-5; possibly TRBD1 for D (5 bases). Per the germline V gene, CDR1 is SGHTA and CDR2 is FQGNSA. This CDR3 region has 15 residues. Trimming left V 3 bases short and J 2 bases short, with 13 bases between. The CDR3 protein is CASSFRGTGQETQYF. The CDR3 DNA reads TGTGCCAGCAGCTTTCGCGGCACAGGACAAGAGACCCAGTACTTC.

The chain links TRBV5-1 to TRBJ2-7, with 10 bases aligning to TRBD1. This CDR3 spans 13 amino acids. Germline-derived CDR1 and CDR2 are SGHRS and YFSETQ. Trimming removed 8 bases from V and 9 bases from J; junction bases left unmatched: 11. CDR3 DNA sequence: TGCGCCAGTAGGCTCGGGACAGGGGAGATGCAGTACTTC. Protein sequence: CASRLGTGEMQYF.

This clone was detected only a few times. The CDR3 DNA sequence: TGTGCCAGTAGCCGACCGGGACTAGCGGGGGAAACCACCTCCTACAATGAGCAGTTCTTC. This translates into CASSRPGLAGETTSYNEQFF. The chain employs TRBV19 and TRBJ2-1; 14 bases fit TRBD2. The CDR3 consists of 20 residues. With V trimmed by 6 bases and J by 0 bases, 13 bases remained unmatched. Per the germline V gene, CDR1 is LNHDA and CDR2 is SQIVND (reference sequence). The variable domain in full, with the rest retrieved from reference TRBV19 and TRBJ2-1, is DGGITQSPKYLFRKEGQNVTLSCEQNLNHDAMYWYRQDPGQGLRLIYYSQIVNDFQKGDIAEGYSVSREKKESFPLTVTSAQKNPTAFYLCASSRPGLAGETTSYNEQFFGPGTRLTVL.

CDR3 coding DNA: TGTGCCAGCAGGCGGACAGGGGCCGCTGAAGCTTTCTTT. Translated, it gives CASRRTGAAEAFF. The chain recombines TRBV7-6 with TRBJ1-1, with TRBD1 matching 9 bases. V lost 6 bases and J lost 6; bases outside the gene matches: 5. The CDR3 is 13 amino acids. In germline, CDR1 is SGHVS, CDR2 FNYEAQ.

The chain carries TRBV5-1 and TRBJ1-5, with unresolved D. V was trimmed by 4 bases and J by 7 bases, leaving 18 bases between them. CDR3 size: 15 residues. Germline lookup yields CDR1 SGHRS and CDR2 YFSETQ. Here the CDR3 reads CASSPLDGARQPQHF. The CDR3 DNA is TGCGCCAGCAGCCCCCTAGACGGAGCTCGGCAGCCCCAGCATTTT.

This clone was picked up one time. V and J are TRBV6-5 and TRBJ1-2; a possible D gene is TRBD1 (5 bases). The ends were cut back, 5 bases at V and 3 bases at J, with 13 bases in the middle. The CDR3 spans 14 residues. Germline-derived CDR1 and CDR2 are MNHEY and SVGAGI. The CDR3 reads CASSRRQRDYGYTF. The CDR3 nucleotides are TGTGCCAGCAGTAGACGACAGCGGGACTATGGCTACACCTTC.

There are many counts of this clone. The chain links TRBV7-9 to TRBJ2-7; 7 bases line up with TRBD2. Unmatched junction bases numbered 10, after V lost 6 bases and J lost 2 bases. CDR3 length: 15 amino acids. Germline V gives CDR1 SEHNR, CDR2 FQNEAQ (reference sequence). The DNA of the CDR3 is TGTGCCAGCAGTGGGCGGAGCGGGGTTCCCTACGAGCAGTACTTC. Translation gives CASSGRSGVPYEQYF.